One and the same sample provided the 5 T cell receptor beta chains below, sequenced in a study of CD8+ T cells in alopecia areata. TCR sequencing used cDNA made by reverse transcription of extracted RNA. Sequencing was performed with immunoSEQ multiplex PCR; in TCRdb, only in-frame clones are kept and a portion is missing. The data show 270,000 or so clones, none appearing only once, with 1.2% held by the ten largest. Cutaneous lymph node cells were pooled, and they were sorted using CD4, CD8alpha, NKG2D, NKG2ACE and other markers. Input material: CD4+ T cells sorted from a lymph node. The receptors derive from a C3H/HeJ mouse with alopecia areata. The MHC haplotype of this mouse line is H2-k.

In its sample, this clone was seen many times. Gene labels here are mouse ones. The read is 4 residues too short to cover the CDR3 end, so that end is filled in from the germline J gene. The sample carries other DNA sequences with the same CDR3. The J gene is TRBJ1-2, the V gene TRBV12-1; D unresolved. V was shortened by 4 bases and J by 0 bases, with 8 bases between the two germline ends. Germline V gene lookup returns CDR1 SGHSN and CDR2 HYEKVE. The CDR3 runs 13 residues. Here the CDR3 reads CASSQTPNSDYTF. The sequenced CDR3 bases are TGTGCCAGCTCCCAAACACCAAACTCC.

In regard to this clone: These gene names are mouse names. CDR3 residues: CTCSAQGVTTEVFF. The sequenced CDR3 bases are TGCACCTGCAGTGCACAGGGGGTTACCACA. The V gene is TRBV1, the J gene TRBJ1-1; 7 nucleotides match TRBD1. Read data end 4 residues before the CDR3 end; the end is taken from the germline J gene. The CDR3 is 14 residues long. The ends lost 2 bases at V and 4 bases at J; junction bases unmatched: 4. Germline V gives CDR1 NSQYPW, CDR2 LRSPGD (reference sequence).

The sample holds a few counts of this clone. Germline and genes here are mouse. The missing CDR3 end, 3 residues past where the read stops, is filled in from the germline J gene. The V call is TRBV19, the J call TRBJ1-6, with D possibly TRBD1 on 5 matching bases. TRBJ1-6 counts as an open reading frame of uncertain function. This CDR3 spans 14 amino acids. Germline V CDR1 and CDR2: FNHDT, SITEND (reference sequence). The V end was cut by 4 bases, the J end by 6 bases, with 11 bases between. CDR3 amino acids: CASSHPGGNSPLYF. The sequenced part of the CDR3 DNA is TGTGCCAGCAGTCATCCGGGGGGTAATTCGCCC.

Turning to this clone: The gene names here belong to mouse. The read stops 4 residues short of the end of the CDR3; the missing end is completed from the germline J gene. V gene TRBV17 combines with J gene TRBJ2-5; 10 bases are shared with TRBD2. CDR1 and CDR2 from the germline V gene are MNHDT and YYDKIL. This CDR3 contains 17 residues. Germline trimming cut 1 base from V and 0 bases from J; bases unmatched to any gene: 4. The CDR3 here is CASSRGQDWGNQDTQYF. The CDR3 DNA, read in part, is TGTGCTAGCAGTAGAGGACAGGACTGGGGGAACCAAGAC.

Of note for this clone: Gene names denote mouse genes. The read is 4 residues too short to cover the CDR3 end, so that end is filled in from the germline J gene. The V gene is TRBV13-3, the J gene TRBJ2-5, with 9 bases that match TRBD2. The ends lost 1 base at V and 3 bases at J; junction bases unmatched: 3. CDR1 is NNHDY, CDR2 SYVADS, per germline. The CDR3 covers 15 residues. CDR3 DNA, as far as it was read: TGTGCCAGCAGTGATTCTGGGGGGGTGCAAGAC. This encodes CASSDSGGVQD. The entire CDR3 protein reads CASSDSGGVQDTQYF.